Included here is one T cell receptor beta chain sequence, with context. Its antigen is as yet unknown. The entry originates in a study of cytomegalovirus exposure and HLA in healthy donors. Regarding the study as a whole: Researchers had no immune exposure information except CMV serostatus available. When the data were analyzed later, several of the most significant clusters appeared to be linked to common viral pathogens. Prior analysis indicated that the majority of TCR beta V segments exhibited productivity approximately 87% or approximately 30% of the time.

PCR was performed using 60 Vbeta and 13 Jbeta primers. Method: immunoSEQ multiplex PCR; TCRdb's copy keeps in-frame clones and lacks some. Of approximately 160,000 clones in the sample, over 70% were seen once. Germline assignment: CDR1 SQVTM and CDR2 ANQGSEA. The CDR3 extends over 14 amino acids. The V gene end was trimmed by 4 bases and the J gene end by 6 bases; junction bases not matched to a gene: 7. This rearrangement joins TRBV29-1 to TRBJ1-1, with 11 bases identical to TRBD1. The specimen was PBMCs. The sequence derives from a man aged 50-59 years in good health and CMV-seropositive. CDR3 nucleotides: TGCAGCGTTGGACCGGGACAGGGGGAACCTGAAGCTTTCTTT. As protein: CSVGPGQGEPEAFF.